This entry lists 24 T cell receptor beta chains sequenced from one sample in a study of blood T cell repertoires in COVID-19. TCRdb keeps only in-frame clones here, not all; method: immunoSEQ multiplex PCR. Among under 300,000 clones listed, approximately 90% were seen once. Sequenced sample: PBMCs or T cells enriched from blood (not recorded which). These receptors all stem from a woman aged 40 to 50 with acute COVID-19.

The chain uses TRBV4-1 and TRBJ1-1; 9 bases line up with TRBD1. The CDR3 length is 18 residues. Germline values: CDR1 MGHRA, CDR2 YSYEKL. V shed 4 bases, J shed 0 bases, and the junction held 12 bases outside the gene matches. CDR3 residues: CASSPAMWTGAMNTEAFF. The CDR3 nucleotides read TGCGCCAGCAGCCCGGCTATGTGGACAGGGGCTATGAACACTGAAGCTTTCTTT.

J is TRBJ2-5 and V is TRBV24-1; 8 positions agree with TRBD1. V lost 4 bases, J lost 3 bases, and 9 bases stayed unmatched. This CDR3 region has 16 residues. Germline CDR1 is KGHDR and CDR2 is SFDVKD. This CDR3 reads CATSDARQGYKETQYF. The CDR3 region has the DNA TGTGCCACCAGTGACGCAAGACAGGGGTATAAAGAGACCCAGTACTTC.

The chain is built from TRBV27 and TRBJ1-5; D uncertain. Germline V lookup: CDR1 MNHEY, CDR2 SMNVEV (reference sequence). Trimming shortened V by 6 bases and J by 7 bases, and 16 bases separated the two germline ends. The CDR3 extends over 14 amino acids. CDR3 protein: CASSLTGSWQPQHF. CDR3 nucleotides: TGTGCCAGCAGCCTTACCGGGAGTTGGCAGCCCCAGCATTTT.

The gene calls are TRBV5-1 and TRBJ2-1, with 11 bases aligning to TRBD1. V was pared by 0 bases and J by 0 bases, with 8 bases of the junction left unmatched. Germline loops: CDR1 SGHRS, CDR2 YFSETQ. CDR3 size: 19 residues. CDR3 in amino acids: CASSLAGTGGLPSYNEQFF. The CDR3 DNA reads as TGCGCCAGCAGCTTGGCCGGGACAGGGGGACTCCCCTCCTACAATGAGCAGTTCTTC.

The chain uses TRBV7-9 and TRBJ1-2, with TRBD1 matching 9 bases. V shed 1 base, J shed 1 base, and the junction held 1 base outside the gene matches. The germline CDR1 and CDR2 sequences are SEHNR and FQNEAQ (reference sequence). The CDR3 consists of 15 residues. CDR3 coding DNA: TGTGCCAGCAGCTTAGGACAGGGGGGTAACTATGGCTACACCTTC. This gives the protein CASSLGQGGNYGYTF.

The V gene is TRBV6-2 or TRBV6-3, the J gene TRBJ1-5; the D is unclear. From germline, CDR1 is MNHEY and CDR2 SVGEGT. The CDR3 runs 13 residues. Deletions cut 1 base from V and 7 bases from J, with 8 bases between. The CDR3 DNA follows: TGTGCCAGCAGTTACTGGCCGGGACAGCCCCAGCATTTT. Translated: CASSYWPGQPQHF.

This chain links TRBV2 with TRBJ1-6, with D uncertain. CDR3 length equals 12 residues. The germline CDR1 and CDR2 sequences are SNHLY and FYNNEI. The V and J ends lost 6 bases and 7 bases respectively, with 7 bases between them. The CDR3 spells CASRRSNSPLHF. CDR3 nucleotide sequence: TGTGCCAGCAGGCGCTCCAATTCACCCCTCCACTTT.

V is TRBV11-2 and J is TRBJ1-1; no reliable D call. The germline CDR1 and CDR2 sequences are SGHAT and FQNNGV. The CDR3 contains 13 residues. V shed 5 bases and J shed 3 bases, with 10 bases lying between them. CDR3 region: CASSLSLDTEAFF. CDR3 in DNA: TGTGCCAGCAGCCTAAGCCTTGACACTGAAGCTTTCTTT.

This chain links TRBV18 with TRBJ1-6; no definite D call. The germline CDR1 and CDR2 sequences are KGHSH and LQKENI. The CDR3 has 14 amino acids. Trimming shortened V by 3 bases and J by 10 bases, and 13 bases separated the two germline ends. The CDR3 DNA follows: TGTGCCAGCTCACCGCAAGATAGCTCCTCACCCCTCCACTTT. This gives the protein CASSPQDSSSPLHF.

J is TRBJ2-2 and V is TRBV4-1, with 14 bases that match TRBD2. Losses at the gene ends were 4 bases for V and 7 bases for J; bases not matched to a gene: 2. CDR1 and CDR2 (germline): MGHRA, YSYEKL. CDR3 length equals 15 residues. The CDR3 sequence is CASSRGLAGVGELFF. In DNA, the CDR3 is TGCGCCAGCAGCCGGGGACTAGCGGGGGTCGGGGAGCTGTTTTTT.

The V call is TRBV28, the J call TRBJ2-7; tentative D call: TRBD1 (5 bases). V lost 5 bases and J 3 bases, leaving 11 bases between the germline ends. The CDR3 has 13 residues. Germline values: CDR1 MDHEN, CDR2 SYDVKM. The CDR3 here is CASSPETVYEQYF. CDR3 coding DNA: TGTGCCAGCAGTCCCGAGACAGTCTACGAGCAGTACTTC.

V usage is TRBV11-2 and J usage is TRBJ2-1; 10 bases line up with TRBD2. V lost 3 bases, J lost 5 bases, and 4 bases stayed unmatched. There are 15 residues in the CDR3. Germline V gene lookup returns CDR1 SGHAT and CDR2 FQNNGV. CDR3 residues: CASSFLAGEDNEQFF. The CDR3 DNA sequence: TGTGCCAGCAGCTTTCTAGCGGGAGAGGACAATGAGCAGTTCTTC.

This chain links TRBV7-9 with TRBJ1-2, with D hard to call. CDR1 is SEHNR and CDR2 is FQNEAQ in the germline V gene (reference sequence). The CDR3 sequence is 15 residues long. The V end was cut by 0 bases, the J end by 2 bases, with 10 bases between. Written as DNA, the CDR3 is TGTGCCAGCAGCTTAGCATCTGGTAGCAACTATGGCTACACCTTC. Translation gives CASSLASGSNYGYTF.

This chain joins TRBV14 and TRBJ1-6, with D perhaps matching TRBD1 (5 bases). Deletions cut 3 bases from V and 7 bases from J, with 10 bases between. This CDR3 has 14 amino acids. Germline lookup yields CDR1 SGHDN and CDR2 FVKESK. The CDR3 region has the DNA TGTGCCAGCAGCCAGGTTCAGGGAAATTCACCCCTCCACTTT. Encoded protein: CASSQVQGNSPLHF.

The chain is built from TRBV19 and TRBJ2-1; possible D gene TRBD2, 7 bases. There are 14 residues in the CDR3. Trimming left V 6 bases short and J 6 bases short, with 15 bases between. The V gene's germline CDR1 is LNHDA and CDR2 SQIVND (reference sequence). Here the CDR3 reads CASREWGGVNEQFF. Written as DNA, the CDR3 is TGTGCCAGTAGGGAGTGGGGGGGCGTCAATGAGCAGTTCTTC. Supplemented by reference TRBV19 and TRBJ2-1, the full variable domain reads DGGITQSPKYLFRKEGQNVTLSCEQNLNHDAMYWYRQDPGQGLRLIYYSQIVNDFQKGDIAEGYSVSREKKESFPLTVTSAQKNPTAFYLCASREWGGVNEQFFGPGTRLTVL.

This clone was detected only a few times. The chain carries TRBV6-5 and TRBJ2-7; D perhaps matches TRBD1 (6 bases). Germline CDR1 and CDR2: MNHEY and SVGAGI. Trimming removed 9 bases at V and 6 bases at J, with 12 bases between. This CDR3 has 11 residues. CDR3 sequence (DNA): TGTGCCAGTACAGGGTATTCCGAGCAGTACTTC. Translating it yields CASTGYSEQYF.

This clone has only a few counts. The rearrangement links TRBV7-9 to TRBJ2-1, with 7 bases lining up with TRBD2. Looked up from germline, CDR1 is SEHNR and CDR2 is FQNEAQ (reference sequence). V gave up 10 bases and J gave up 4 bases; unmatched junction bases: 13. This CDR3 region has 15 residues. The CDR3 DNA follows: TGTGCCACCGTACTAAGCGGGGTCTCATACAATGAGCAGTTCTTC. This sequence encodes CATVLSGVSYNEQFF.

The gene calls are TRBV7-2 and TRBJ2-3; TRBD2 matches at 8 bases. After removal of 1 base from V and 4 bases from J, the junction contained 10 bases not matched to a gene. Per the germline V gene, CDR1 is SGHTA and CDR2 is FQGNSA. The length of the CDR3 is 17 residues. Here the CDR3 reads CASSLGYKAGVADTQYF. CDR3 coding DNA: TGTGCCAGCAGCTTAGGTTACAAAGCGGGAGTCGCAGATACGCAGTATTTT.

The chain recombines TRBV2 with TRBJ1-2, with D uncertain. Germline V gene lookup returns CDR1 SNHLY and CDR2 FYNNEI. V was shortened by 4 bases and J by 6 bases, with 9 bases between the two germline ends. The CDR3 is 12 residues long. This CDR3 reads CASSAENNGYTF. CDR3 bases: TGTGCCAGCAGTGCCGAAAACAATGGCTACACCTTC.

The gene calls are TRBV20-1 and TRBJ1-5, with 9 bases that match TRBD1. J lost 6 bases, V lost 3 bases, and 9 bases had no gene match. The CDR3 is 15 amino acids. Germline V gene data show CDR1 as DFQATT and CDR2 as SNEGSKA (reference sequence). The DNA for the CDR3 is TGCAGTGCTAGTCCAGGCACAGGGGGCGGTCAGCCCCAGCATTTT. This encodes CSASPGTGGGQPQHF.

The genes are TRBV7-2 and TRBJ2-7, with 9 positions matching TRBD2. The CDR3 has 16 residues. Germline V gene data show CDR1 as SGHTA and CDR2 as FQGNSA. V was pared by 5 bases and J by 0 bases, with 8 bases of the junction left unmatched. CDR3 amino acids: CASSPSLSGSSYEQYF. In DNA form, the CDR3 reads TGTGCCAGCAGCCCAAGTCTTAGCGGGAGCTCCTACGAGCAGTACTTC.

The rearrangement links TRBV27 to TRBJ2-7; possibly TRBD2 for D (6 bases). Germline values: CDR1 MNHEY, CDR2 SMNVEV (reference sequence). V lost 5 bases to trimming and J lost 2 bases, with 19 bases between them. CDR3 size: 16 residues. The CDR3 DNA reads TGTGCCAGCAGTACTTCATCCGGGACTGGAACCTACGAGCAGTACTTC. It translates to CASSTSSGTGTYEQYF.

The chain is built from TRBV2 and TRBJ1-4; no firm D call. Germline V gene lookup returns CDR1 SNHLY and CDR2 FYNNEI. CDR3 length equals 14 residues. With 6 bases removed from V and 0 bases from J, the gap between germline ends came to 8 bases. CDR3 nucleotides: TGTGCCAGCAGAGCGACCCCAACTAATGAAAAACTGTTTTTT. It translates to CASRATPTNEKLFF. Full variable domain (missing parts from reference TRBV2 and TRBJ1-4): EPEVTQTPSHQVTQMGQEVILRCVPISNHLYFYWYRQILGQKVEFLVSFYNNEISEKSEIFDDQFSVERPDGSNFTLKIRSTKLEDSAMYFCASRATPTNEKLFFGSGTQLSVL.

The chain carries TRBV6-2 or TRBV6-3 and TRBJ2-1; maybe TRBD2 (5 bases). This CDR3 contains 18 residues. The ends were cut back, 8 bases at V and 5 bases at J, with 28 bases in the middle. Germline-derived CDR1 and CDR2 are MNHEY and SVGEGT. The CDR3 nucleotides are TGTGCCAGCGGCCCCACGAGTCTGTACCTGCCGACTAACAATGAGCAGTTCTTC. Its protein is CASGPTSLYLPTNNEQFF.